Listed below are T cell receptor beta chains from one sample, sequenced in a study of T-cell memory formation after mild COVID-19. TCRdb analysed the 5' RACE reads with MiXCR anew, one entry per CDR3 protein. The data contain around 200,000 distinct CDR3 sequences, approximately 10% of them seen just once; the ten biggest clones take up approximately 2.8%. The sample was PBMCs or a T cell subset sorted from them (not recorded which). The receptors shown here come from a man between 18 and 29 years old who had mild COVID-19 (a few samples of this study predate the infection). Cell type and time point are not known. Each CDR3 is given with its conserved first and last residue. D genes are given only for firm matches. Rows may omit the clone size; those that give it use once, few, many or a size class.

D: NA; V: TRBV5-5; size: many; J: TRBJ1-1; DNA: TGTGCCAGCAGCAAGGAACAGGGCGTGAACACTGAAGCTTTCTTT; CDR3: CASSKEQGVNTEAFF
D: TRBD1; V: TRBV30; size: NA; J: TRBJ2-2; DNA: TGTGCCTGGACACAGGGGGCCGGGGAGCTGTTTTTT; CDR3: CAWTQGAGELFF
D: NA; V: TRBV5-1; size: many; J: TRBJ2-5; DNA: TGCGCCAGCAGAACCGGGCCGCAAGAGACCCAGTACTTC; CDR3: CASRTGPQETQYF
D: NA; V: TRBV24-1; size: NA; J: TRBJ2-2; DNA: TGTGCCACCAGTGATCACCTGAACACCGGGGAGCTGTTTTTT; CDR3: CATSDHLNTGELFF
D: NA; V: TRBV6-1; size: NA; J: TRBJ2-3; DNA: TGTGCCAGCAGTCTAGCGAGCCTCACAGATACGCAGTATTTT; CDR3: CASSLASLTDTQYF
D: NA; V: TRBV20-1; size: few; J: TRBJ2-6; DNA: TGCAGTGCTAGAAGGGGAGCCTCTGGGGCCAACGTCCTGACTTTC; CDR3: CSARRGASGANVLTF
D: NA; V: TRBV4-1; size: many; J: TRBJ2-3; DNA: TGCGCCAGCAGCCAAGGAAGGGGTCCAGGAGATACGCAGTATTTT; CDR3: CASSQGRGPGDTQYF
D: TRBD1; V: TRBV11-2; size: NA; J: TRBJ1-2; DNA: TGTGCCAGCAGCCGACAGGCGGCTGGCCAGGGGGCTAACTATGGCTACACCTTC; CDR3: CASSRQAAGQGANYGYTF
D: TRBD1; V: TRBV5-5; size: NA; J: TRBJ2-5; DNA: TGTGCCAGCAGCTGGACAGGGGGCCTAGAGACCCAGTACTTC; CDR3: CASSWTGGLETQYF
D: NA; V: TRBV19; size: few; J: TRBJ2-5; DNA: TGTGCCAGTAGTACGGATCAACAGACCCAGTACTTC; CDR3: CASSTDQQTQYF
D: NA; V: TRBV5-1; size: many; J: TRBJ2-2; DNA: TGTGCCAGCAGCTTAACAGGGAACACCGGGGAGCTGTTTTTT; CDR3: CASSLTGNTGELFF
D: TRBD2; V: TRBV12-3/TRBV12-4; size: many; J: TRBJ2-5; DNA: TGTGCCAGCAGTTTTCGGGGGGGAGGAGAGACCCAGTACTTC; CDR3: CASSFRGGGETQYF
D: NA; V: TRBV12-3/TRBV12-4; size: NA; J: TRBJ1-5; DNA: TGTGCCAGCAGTTCCAGGGAGGTCAATCAGCCCCAGCATTTT; CDR3: CASSSREVNQPQHF
D: NA; V: TRBV24-1; size: NA; J: TRBJ2-1; DNA: TGTGCCACCAGTGATCCCTATGAGGTTGAGCAGTTCTTC; CDR3: CATSDPYEVEQFF
D: TRBD1; V: TRBV15; size: few; J: TRBJ2-1; DNA: TGTGCCACCAGCAGGCCGGGACAGGGTTACAATGAGCAGTTCTTC; CDR3: CATSRPGQGYNEQFF
D: NA; V: TRBV6-5; size: NA; J: TRBJ2-2; DNA: TGTGCCAGCAGGACGACAGTTAACACCGGGGAGCTGTTTTTT; CDR3: CASRTTVNTGELFF
D: TRBD1; V: TRBV5-4; size: NA; J: TRBJ2-5; DNA: TGTGCCAGCAGCCAGACAGGGGGATCGGAGACCCAGTACTTC; CDR3: CASSQTGGSETQYF
D: TRBD2; V: TRBV7-2; size: few; J: TRBJ2-1; DNA: TGTGCCAGCAGCTTATTAGCGGGGGGCGCCTCCTACAATGAGCAGTTCTTC; CDR3: CASSLLAGGASYNEQFF
D: TRBD2; V: TRBV10-3; size: few; J: TRBJ2-3; DNA: TGTGCCATCAGCGGGGGGGCCGGTCCAGATACGCAGTATTTT; CDR3: CAISGGAGPDTQYF
D: NA; V: TRBV19; size: NA; J: TRBJ1-4; DNA: TGTGCCAGTAGTGTTTACAGGGTCGACGAAAAACTGTTTTTT; CDR3: CASSVYRVDEKLFF
D: NA; V: TRBV7-3; size: NA; J: TRBJ2-3; DNA: TGTGCCAGCAGACGACTGGGGGCCAGCACAGATACGCAGTATTTT; CDR3: CASRRLGASTDTQYF
D: NA; V: TRBV7-6; size: few; J: TRBJ1-5; DNA: TGTGCCGGAGGATTCGACAGGCCGCTTTATAGCAATCAGCCCCAGCATTTT; CDR3: CAGGFDRPLYSNQPQHF